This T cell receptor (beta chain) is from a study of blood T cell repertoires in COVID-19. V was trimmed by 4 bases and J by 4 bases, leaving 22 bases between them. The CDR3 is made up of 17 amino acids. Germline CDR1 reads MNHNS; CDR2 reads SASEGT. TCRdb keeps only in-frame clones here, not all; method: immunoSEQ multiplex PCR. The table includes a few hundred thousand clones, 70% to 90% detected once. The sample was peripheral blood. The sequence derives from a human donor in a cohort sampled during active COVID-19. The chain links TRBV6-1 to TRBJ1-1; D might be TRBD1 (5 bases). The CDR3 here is CASSAPRVVLLGTEAFF. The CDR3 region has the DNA TGTGCCAGCAGTGCGCCCAGGGTCGTATTATTGGGCACTGAAGCTTTCTTT.